These T cell receptor beta chains were read from a single sample in a study of blood T cell repertoires in COVID-19. Repertoires were generated with immunoSEQ multiplex PCR, while TCRdb's copy carries only in-frame clones and drops some. The sample shows 130,000 to 150,000 clones, approximately 80% of them seen only once. Source material: peripheral blood. The origin of the receptors is a human donor in a cohort sampled during active COVID-19. The CDR3 runs from the conserved cysteine through the conserved F or W. The D gene is left open where the match is weak. Clone size is not always given. Where it is, it says once, few, many or a class for expanded clones.

v_call: TRBV10-3; clone_size: .; j_call: TRBJ2-7; d_call: .; cdr3_nt: TGTGCCATCAGTGAGTCGGCAGGAACTCCCTACGAGCAGTACTTC; cdr3_aa: CAISESAGTPYEQYF
v_call: TRBV27; clone_size: .; j_call: TRBJ2-7; d_call: .; cdr3_nt: TGTGCCAGTCGGAGAGACAGTCGGTACGAGCAGTACTTC; cdr3_aa: CASRRDSRYEQYF
v_call: TRBV5-1; clone_size: .; j_call: TRBJ2-1; d_call: TRBD2; cdr3_nt: TGCGCCAGCAGCTTGGAGTTAGCGGGGGCGAGTGAGCAGTTCTTC; cdr3_aa: CASSLELAGASEQFF
v_call: TRBV7-3; clone_size: .; j_call: TRBJ2-1; d_call: .; cdr3_nt: TGTGCCAGCAGCTTGGGCGGAGGTGCCTACAATGAGCAGTTCTTC; cdr3_aa: CASSLGGGAYNEQFF
v_call: TRBV27; clone_size: .; j_call: TRBJ2-1; d_call: TRBD2; cdr3_nt: TGTGCCAGCAGTTTAGGGACTAGCAAGTTCTTC; cdr3_aa: CASSLGTSKFF
v_call: TRBV4-2; clone_size: .; j_call: TRBJ1-5; d_call: .; cdr3_nt: TGTGCCAGCAGCCAACAGGAGGGCAATCAGCCCCAGCATTTT; cdr3_aa: CASSQQEGNQPQHF
v_call: TRBV9; clone_size: .; j_call: TRBJ1-1; d_call: .; cdr3_nt: TGTGCCAGCAGCGGGGGGACTGGGGGCACTGAAGCTTTCTTT; cdr3_aa: CASSGGTGGTEAFF
v_call: TRBV6-1; clone_size: .; j_call: TRBJ2-6; d_call: TRBD1; cdr3_nt: TGTGCCAGCAGTGGGACCACAGGGGAGTTCCCAAGCTCTGGGGCCAACGTCCTGACTTTC; cdr3_aa: CASSGTTGEFPSSGANVLTF
v_call: TRBV19; clone_size: few; j_call: TRBJ2-7; d_call: TRBD2; cdr3_nt: TGTGCCAGTAGCATAGCGGGAGGGCCCTCCTACGAGCAGTACTTC; cdr3_aa: CASSIAGGPSYEQYF
v_call: TRBV5-1; clone_size: few; j_call: TRBJ2-2; d_call: TRBD2; cdr3_nt: TGCGCCAGCAGCCAGACTAGCGGGGTGAACACCGGGGAGCTGTTTTTT; cdr3_aa: CASSQTSGVNTGELFF
v_call: TRBV5-1; clone_size: .; j_call: TRBJ2-7; d_call: .; cdr3_nt: TGCGCCAGCAGCTTGGACAAGTACTACGAGCAGTACTTC; cdr3_aa: CASSLDKYYEQYF
v_call: TRBV5-1; clone_size: .; j_call: TRBJ2-6; d_call: .; cdr3_nt: TGCGCCAGCAGCTTGGCAGGGACTGGGGCCAACGTCCTGACTTTC; cdr3_aa: CASSLAGTGANVLTF
v_call: TRBV18; clone_size: few; j_call: TRBJ1-2; d_call: .; cdr3_nt: TGTGCCAGCTCACCACGACGAGGGTGGGATGGCTACACCTTC; cdr3_aa: CASSPRRGWDGYTF
v_call: TRBV29-1; clone_size: .; j_call: TRBJ2-5; d_call: TRBD2; cdr3_nt: TGCAGCGTTTCCGGACTAGCGGGAGAGGGGTACCAAGAGACCCAGTACTTC; cdr3_aa: CSVSGLAGEGYQETQYF
v_call: TRBV27; clone_size: .; j_call: TRBJ1-1; d_call: TRBD1; cdr3_nt: TGTGCCAGCAGCAGGACAGGGGGGAACACTGAAGCTTTCTTT; cdr3_aa: CASSRTGGNTEAFF
v_call: TRBV28; clone_size: .; j_call: TRBJ2-7; d_call: .; cdr3_nt: TGTGCCAGCAGTCGGACAGCGGCATCCTACGAGCAGTACTTC; cdr3_aa: CASSRTAASYEQYF
v_call: TRBV27; clone_size: .; j_call: TRBJ1-2; d_call: .; cdr3_nt: TGTGCCAGCAGTCCATGGACAGTCTATGGCTACACCTTC; cdr3_aa: CASSPWTVYGYTF
v_call: TRBV29-1; clone_size: .; j_call: TRBJ1-1; d_call: .; cdr3_nt: TGCAGCGTTGAAACCATGGCAGGGCCGAACACTGAAGCTTTCTTT; cdr3_aa: CSVETMAGPNTEAFF
v_call: TRBV12-3/TRBV12-4; clone_size: .; j_call: TRBJ2-1; d_call: .; cdr3_nt: TGTGCCAGCAGTGCGACAGGAAACAATGAGCAGTTCTTC; cdr3_aa: CASSATGNNEQFF
v_call: TRBV5-1; clone_size: .; j_call: TRBJ2-2; d_call: TRBD1; cdr3_nt: TGCGCCAGCAGCATAAGCCCCGGGACAGCGAACACCGGGGAGCTGTTTTTT; cdr3_aa: CASSISPGTANTGELFF
v_call: TRBV11-2; clone_size: .; j_call: TRBJ2-7; d_call: TRBD2; cdr3_nt: TGTGCCAGCAGCTCTTATAGCGGGAGTTCCTACGAGCAGTACTTC; cdr3_aa: CASSSYSGSSYEQYF
v_call: TRBV7-2; clone_size: .; j_call: TRBJ2-3; d_call: TRBD2; cdr3_nt: TGTGCCAGCAGTCTAGCGGGAGTTGAGGATACGCAGTATTTT; cdr3_aa: CASSLAGVEDTQYF
v_call: TRBV9; clone_size: once; j_call: TRBJ2-5; d_call: TRBD2; cdr3_nt: TGTGCCAGCAGCGGCCGGAGCGGGACCGGCTCCCAAGAGACCCAGTACTTC; cdr3_aa: CASSGRSGTGSQETQYF
v_call: TRBV5-4; clone_size: .; j_call: TRBJ2-3; d_call: TRBD2; cdr3_nt: TGTGCCAGCAGCTTGGCTAGCGGTACAGATACGCAGTATTTT; cdr3_aa: CASSLASGTDTQYF
v_call: TRBV24-1; clone_size: .; j_call: TRBJ2-3; d_call: .; cdr3_nt: TGTGCCACCAGTGGAGGTATCCAGGGGGGACCTGCAGATACGCAGTATTTT; cdr3_aa: CATSGGIQGGPADTQYF
v_call: TRBV4-1; clone_size: .; j_call: TRBJ2-1; d_call: TRBD2; cdr3_nt: TGCGCCAGCAGGGTCAGACTAGCGGGAGAACGTGAGCAGTTCTTC; cdr3_aa: CASRVRLAGEREQFF
v_call: TRBV7-8; clone_size: .; j_call: TRBJ1-3; d_call: TRBD1; cdr3_nt: TGTGCCAGCAGCTTACCTGGGTTGTGGGGACAGGGGGAATACGGTTCTGGAAACACCATATATTTT; cdr3_aa: CASSLPGLWGQGEYGSGNTIYF
v_call: TRBV3-1/TRBV3-2; clone_size: .; j_call: TRBJ1-4; d_call: TRBD1; cdr3_nt: TGTGCCAGCAGCTCCGGGACAGGGGATGGGGTACTGTTTTTT; cdr3_aa: CASSSGTGDGVLFF
v_call: TRBV6-2/TRBV6-3; clone_size: .; j_call: TRBJ2-7; d_call: TRBD1; cdr3_nt: TGTGCCAGCAGTTACGGCCTGGACAGGGGATACTACGAGCAGTACTTC; cdr3_aa: CASSYGLDRGYYEQYF
v_call: TRBV3-1/TRBV3-2; clone_size: .; j_call: TRBJ1-5; d_call: .; cdr3_nt: TGTGCCAGCAGCCAATTTGGGCAAGATAATCAGCCCCAGCATTTT; cdr3_aa: CASSQFGQDNQPQHF
v_call: TRBV19; clone_size: .; j_call: TRBJ1-5; d_call: .; cdr3_nt: TGTGCCAGTAGTATAGTTTCAGGGGACGTTTATAGCAATCAGCCCCAGCATTTT; cdr3_aa: CASSIVSGDVYSNQPQHF